A single T cell receptor (beta chain) is shown here with its context. The data were obtained in a study of T cells expressing NK-cell markers. TCRdb re-called the 5' RACE reads; every CDR3 protein appears as one record, without DNA. The table gives under 600,000 distinct CDR3 sequences; the top ten clones make up roughly 1.4% of it. Germline V CDR1 and CDR2: DFQATT, SNEGSKA (reference sequence). The CDR3 has 15 amino acids. The clonotype originates from a woman aged 50 to 60 in good health. The rearrangement joins TRBV20-1 to TRBJ2-5; TCRdb's D call, TRBD2, is unchecked because there is no DNA. The sample consisted of blood T cells: a sorted CD56 or NKG2C T cell subset, CD4+ or CD8+ T cells, or bulk PBMC T cells (not recorded which). CDR3 loop: CSARAGTSGGETQYF.